This entry lists 25 T cell receptor beta chains sequenced from one sample in a study of blood T cell repertoires in COVID-19. Clones were read by immunoSEQ multiplex PCR, and TCRdb kept only the in-frame ones, dropping some. The sample yields approximately 150,000 clones, approximately 87% seen once. Sample: peripheral blood. Source of these receptors: a woman aged 45-60 years with active or convalescent COVID-19.

This chain connects TRBV4-3 to TRBJ1-1; 11 bases are shared with TRBD1. CDR3 size: 15 residues. Trimming at V came to 3 bases and at J to 7 bases, leaving 7 bases not matched to a gene. CDR1 and CDR2 from the germline V gene are LGHNA and YSLEER. This CDR3 is CASSHADRGLFEAFF. The DNA for the CDR3 is TGCGCCAGCAGCCATGCGGACAGGGGGCTTTTTGAAGCTTTCTTT.

This chain uses TRBV5-4 with TRBJ2-1; TRBD2 matches at 7 bases. V gave up 2 bases and J gave up 3 bases; unmatched junction bases: 8. Per the germline V gene, CDR1 is SGHNT and CDR2 is YYREEE (reference sequence). CDR3 length: 16 residues. The CDR3 loop is CASSFSREVFYNEQFF. The CDR3 nucleotides are TGTGCCAGCAGCTTTTCTCGGGAGGTCTTCTACAATGAGCAGTTCTTC.

V usage is TRBV6-2 or TRBV6-3 and J usage is TRBJ2-1, with a weak D call TRBD1 (6 bases). Germline values: CDR1 MNHEY, CDR2 SVGEGT. Trimming took 6 bases from V and 8 from J, leaving 20 bases between them. The CDR3 sequence is 15 residues long. CDR3 region: CASSLYTDRPDEQFF. The DNA for the CDR3 is TGTGCCAGCAGCCTTTACACCGACAGGCCGGATGAGCAGTTCTTC.

The V and J genes are TRBV6-2 or TRBV6-3 and TRBJ1-1, with TRBD1 matching over 8 bases. Trimming cost V 2 bases and J 0 bases; bases outside gene matches: 8. The germline V gene has CDR1 MNHEY and CDR2 SVGEGT. The CDR3 length is 17 residues. The CDR3 DNA reads TGTGCCAGCAGTTACCAAACGAGACAGGGGTTGAACACTGAAGCTTTCTTT. This encodes CASSYQTRQGLNTEAFF.

This chain links TRBV11-2 with TRBJ2-5; 8 bases agree with TRBD1. This CDR3 contains 16 residues. The V gene end was trimmed by 4 bases and the J gene end by 2 bases; junction bases not matched to a gene: 9. Germline V CDR1 and CDR2: SGHAT, FQNNGV. CDR3 region: CASSSGQGGAQETQYF. In DNA form, the CDR3 reads TGTGCCAGCAGCTCCGGACAGGGAGGAGCTCAAGAGACCCAGTACTTC.

The rearrangement joins TRBV28 to TRBJ2-1, with 7 bases that match TRBD1. Trimming took 5 bases from V and 2 from J; bases not matched to a gene: 6. Germline V gene sequence: CDR1 MDHEN, CDR2 SYDVKM. This CDR3 has 15 amino acids. CDR3 nucleotide sequence: TGTGCCAGCAGTGTAGGGGGCACAACCTACAATGAGCAGTTCTTC. Translated: CASSVGGTTYNEQFF.

The chain has TRBV7-3 and TRBJ2-1, with a tentative D call TRBD2 (6 bases). CDR1 is SGHTA, CDR2 FQGTGA, per germline. V lost 5 bases and J 9 bases, leaving 14 bases between the germline ends. The CDR3 sequence is 13 residues long. The CDR3 reads CASSPKTSFEQFF. The CDR3 bases are TGTGCCAGCAGCCCGAAAACTAGCTTTGAGCAGTTCTTC.

The chain uses TRBV4-1 and TRBJ2-7, with D uncertain. This CDR3 has 14 amino acids. In germline, CDR1 is MGHRA, CDR2 YSYEKL. V shed 0 bases and J shed 0 bases, with 6 bases lying between them. CDR3 nucleotides: TGCGCCAGCAGCCAAGATTCCTACTCCTACGAGCAGTACTTC. This codes for CASSQDSYSYEQYF.

This clone showed up just once. The rearrangement uses TRBV19 and TRBJ2-3; TRBD1 aligns across 10 bases. Germline CDR1 reads LNHDA; CDR2 reads SQIVND (reference sequence). Trimming at V came to 6 bases and at J to 2 bases, leaving 5 bases not matched to a gene. The CDR3 contains 15 residues. The chain's CDR3 is CASRDRGRSTDTQYF. For the CDR3, the DNA is TGTGCCAGTAGAGACAGGGGGCGATCCACAGATACGCAGTATTTT.

This sequence joins TRBV28 and TRBJ1-5; 7 bases match TRBD1. Germline CDR1 and CDR2: MDHEN and SYDVKM. The CDR3 has 16 residues. V lost 1 base and J lost 5; bases outside the gene matches: 8. The CDR3 reads CASSLSGRGLDQPQHF. For the CDR3, the DNA is TGTGCCAGCAGTTTATCAGGCAGGGGGTTAGATCAGCCCCAGCATTTT.

There are a few counts of this clone. The chain carries TRBV28 and TRBJ1-1; possible D gene TRBD1, 5 bases. Trimming took 5 bases from V and 5 from J, leaving 15 bases between them. The CDR3 is made up of 14 amino acids. From germline, CDR1 is MDHEN and CDR2 SYDVKM. CDR3 protein: CASSPVGGGTEAFF. Here the CDR3 DNA reads TGTGCCAGCAGTCCCGTCGGGGGAGGTACTGAAGCTTTCTTT.

Here the CDR3 DNA reads TGTGCCTGGAGAAAGGGAGGGAGCACAGATACGCAGTATTTT. Translation gives CAWRKGGSTDTQYF. The V call is TRBV30, the J call TRBJ2-3, with TRBD2 identical over 7 bases. Trimming cost V 3 bases and J 0 bases; bases outside gene matches: 3. Per germline, CDR1 GTSNPN and CDR2 SVGIG (reference sequence). The CDR3 consists of 14 residues.

The chain has TRBV20-1 and TRBJ2-1, with D possibly being TRBD1 (6 bases). Germline loops: CDR1 DFQATT, CDR2 SNEGSKA (reference sequence). The CDR3 is made up of 11 amino acids. Trimming shortened V by 0 bases and J by 10 bases, and 7 bases separated the two germline ends. Here the CDR3 DNA reads TGCAGTGCTAGAGAAGGGACAGAGCAGTTCTTC. Translated, it gives CSAREGTEQFF.

This rearrangement joins TRBV7-2 to TRBJ1-3; 7 nucleotides match TRBD1. The ends lost 1 base at V and 2 bases at J; junction bases unmatched: 5. The germline V gene has CDR1 SGHTA and CDR2 FQGNSA. The CDR3 runs to 16 residues. CDR3 nucleotide sequence: TGTGCCAGCAGCTTAGGCCCAGGGGGTACTGGAAACACCATATATTTT. Amino acids: CASSLGPGGTGNTIYF.

This chain links TRBV18 with TRBJ2-7; TRBD1 matches 7 bases. V lost 4 bases to trimming and J lost 2 bases; unmatched junction nucleotides: 11. The CDR3 is 16 residues long. Germline V gene sequence: CDR1 KGHSH, CDR2 LQKENI. CDR3 loop: CASSQYRDSVTYEQYF. CDR3 bases: TGTGCCAGCTCACAGTACCGGGACAGTGTAACCTACGAGCAGTACTTC.

The gene calls are TRBV5-8 and TRBJ1-1, with D tentatively TRBD1 (5 bases). CDR1 is SGHTS, CDR2 YDEGEE, per germline. The CDR3 sequence is 14 residues long. The ends were cut back, 4 bases at V and 4 bases at J, with 14 bases in the middle. CDR3 region: CASSARTGGTEAFF. The CDR3 DNA is TGTGCCAGCAGCGCGAGGACGGGGGGCACTGAAGCTTTCTTT.

The CDR3 bases are TGCACCAGCAGCCAAGATTTAAGCGGGGGGGCAGCCAAAAACATTCAGTACTTC. This sequence encodes CTSSQDLSGGAAKNIQYF. The V gene is TRBV1, the J gene TRBJ2-4; the table's TRBD2 call for D was not verified on the DNA. TRBV1 represents a pseudogene. This CDR3 contains 18 residues.

The rearrangement uses TRBV19 and TRBJ2-3, with D perhaps TRBD2 (5 bases). Germline V CDR1 and CDR2: LNHDA, SQIVND (reference sequence). The CDR3 has 13 amino acids. The V and J ends lost 7 bases and 3 bases respectively, with 11 bases between them. CDR3 coding DNA: TGTGCCAGTACCCCCGGGAAGACAGATACGCAGTATTTT. Amino acids: CASTPGKTDTQYF.

The chain combines TRBV11-3 with TRBJ2-2, with 8 bases identical to TRBD2. Germline values: CDR1 SGHNT, CDR2 YENEEA. The CDR3 totals 16 residues. Trimming cost V 2 bases and J 4 bases; bases outside gene matches: 6. The CDR3, as DNA: TGTGCCAGCAGCTTACCGGGAGGGAGAGGCACCGGGGAGCTGTTTTTT. Translation gives CASSLPGGRGTGELFF.

The chain joins TRBV7-2 to TRBJ2-2; 8 bases are shared with TRBD2. CDR1 is SGHTA, CDR2 FQGNSA, per germline. This CDR3 region has 16 residues. J lost 7 bases, V lost 2 bases, and 9 bases had no gene match. Here the CDR3 reads CASSLFGRASNGELFF. CDR3 coding DNA: TGTGCCAGCAGCTTATTCGGGAGGGCCAGTAACGGGGAGCTGTTTTTT.

This sequence joins TRBV10-3 and TRBJ2-3; 7 bases fit TRBD1. This CDR3 spans 11 amino acids. The J segment lost 5 bases and the V segment lost 10 bases, leaving 3 bases of the junction unmatched. Germline lookup yields CDR1 ENHRY and CDR2 SYGVKD. The CDR3 protein is CATTGEDTQYF. CDR3 sequence (DNA): TGTGCCACCACAGGGGAAGATACGCAGTATTTT.

In DNA, the CDR3 is TGTGCCAGCAGCGTAGAGGACGACAGGATTCTCTATGGCTACACCTTC. Protein product: CASSVEDDRILYGYTF. The genes are TRBV9 and TRBJ1-2, with D perhaps matching TRBD1 (6 bases). The CDR3 sequence is 16 residues long. Germline CDR1 and CDR2: SGDLS and YYNGEE. V lost 0 bases, J lost 4 bases, and 16 bases lay in between.

The V gene is TRBV19, the J gene TRBJ2-2; D is perhaps TRBD1 (6 bases). V lost 5 bases and J lost 7, with 11 bases in between. CDR3 length: 13 residues. Germline-derived CDR1 and CDR2 are LNHDA and SQIVND (reference sequence). For the CDR3, the DNA is TGTGCCAGTAGTCCCCAGGGGTTCGGGGAGCTGTTTTTT. It specifies CASSPQGFGELFF.

The chain links TRBV28 to TRBJ2-1; weak D call: TRBD2 (5 bases). The CDR3 spans 14 residues. Trimming shortened V by 6 bases and J by 0 bases, and 9 bases separated the two germline ends. The germline V gene has CDR1 MDHEN and CDR2 SYDVKM. The CDR3 coding sequence is TGTGCCAGCAGGGAAAGCGGCTCCTACAATGAGCAGTTCTTC. Its protein is CASRESGSYNEQFF.

This chain links TRBV7-2 with TRBJ1-1; the match to TRBD1 covers 7 bases. This CDR3 comprises 13 residues. CDR1 and CDR2 from the germline V gene are SGHTA and FQGNSA. V dropped 5 bases and J dropped 4; count of bases not matched to a gene: 4. DNA for the CDR3: TGTGCCAGCAGCCTCGACAGGGTCACTGAAGCTTTCTTT. This translates into CASSLDRVTEAFF.